This TCR beta chain derives from a study of cytomegalovirus exposure and HLA in healthy donors. The protocol was immunoSEQ multiplex PCR, while the TCRdb copy is restricted to in-frame clones and leaves out a portion. The sample lists under 250,000 clones; around 87% were seen once. Among the 100 to 150 subjects of the validation cohort, separate from the approximately 700-subject first cohort, were the donors. This CDR3 comprises 16 residues. From germline, CDR1 is MNHNS and CDR2 SASEGT. The trim removed 3 bases at V and 3 bases at J, leaving 6 bases unmatched. General study points: Some public TCRs appeared in many individuals, while most sequences were rare. First-cohort TCR clusters tended to co-occur in the 120 or so validation repertoires, a later analysis found. The listing of fewer than 200 TCR beta chains classed them as cytomegalovirus-associated.

Concerning this clone: Its antigen is unidentified.

The chain links TRBV6-1 to TRBJ1-1; 11 positions match TRBD1. This TCR came from a woman in her late teens or twenties in good health and CMV-seropositive. The specimen was PBMCs. CDR3 amino acids: CASSDRDRGAYTEAFF. CDR3 nucleotides: TGTGCCAGCAGTGACCGGGACAGGGGGGCCTACACTGAAGCTTTCTTT.